Reported below is one TCR beta chain. The target of this receptor is not known. Base qualities are not at hand, and no much larger clone is one base apart. TCRbeta CDR3 regions were amplified from genomic DNA using the immunoSEQ Assay, a bias-controlled multiplex PCR. From the authors' description of their analysis: The number of nucleated cells in each sample was estimated by amplification of reference gene primers within the assay. Sequence reads were collapsed and filtered to measure the absolute abundance of every unique TCRbeta CDR3 rearrangement. Productive Simpson clonality was computed per sample as the square root of Simpson's diversity index over productive rearrangements. The source is immuneACCESS, and TCRdb retained only in-frame sequences with V and J called. Part of the clones is not carried over; for the studies checked, unresolved V genes explain less than half of this, and the remainder is unexplained. V and J calls and clone size are given by that table; D and trimming were obtained from the DNA. Within this sample are 250,000 to 300,000 clones, with about 76% of them counted one time only. The ten largest clonotypes hold over 2.5% of the sample.

The sample comes from a study of blood T cell repertoires in COVID-19 (dated by TCRdb to about 2020). In terms of the full investigation: Collaborator samples came from the United States, Italy and Spain and covered acute and convalescent phases of COVID-19. The prospective study material was composed of cDNA or gDNA derived from T cells, B-cell-depleted T cells, or PBMCs. The dataset comprised deeply sampled blood TCRbeta repertoires from subjects exposed to, actively infected with, or recovered from COVID-19. A freely available public database, intended as a resource for researchers studying the immune response to SARS-CoV-2, is where the repertoires were released. Samples came from the ongoing ImmuneRACE study (first 160 participants) plus 1,254 subjects from 6 global collaborators. Nearly every sample came with metadata listing a de-identified subject ID, COVID-19 status, age in years and sex. Where HLA class I and class II types were available, the types were taken from metadata supplied by the sample provider, not from assay-based typing. Beyond this particular receptor, the publication reports: How much clinical and demographic metadata was included differed by source and by participant, and the metadata was provided uncurated.

V loses 4 bases at its end and J loses 5 bases; junction bases beyond the gene matches: 3. Looking up the germline V gene yields CDR1 SGHRS and CDR2 YFSETQ. The CDR3, cysteine through phenylalanine, is 13 amino acids long. Solely the CDR3 DNA is kept, with 39 bases framed from the first base. The collaborating institutions used their own protocols to collect whole blood in K2EDTA tubes. For TCRbeta analysis, collaborators shipped samples as frozen whole blood, isolated PBMCs, or DNA extracted from either of those sample types. The receptor was derived from a woman aged 55-69 years with active or convalescent COVID-19. Sequenced material: peripheral blood. The chain is assembled from TRBV5-1 and TRBJ1-5, with 7 middle bases fitting TRBD1. The encoded CDR3 is CASSRDSYQPQHF. The DNA is TGCGCCAGCAGCCGGGACAGTTATCAGCCCCAGCATTTT.